What follows is one TCR beta chain and its context. Its matching antigen is unknown. This record belongs to a study of T cells in Graves' hyperthyroidism and ophthalmopathy. An absence of ophthalmopathy progression within 18 months meant stable Graves' hyperthyroidism. This sample holds PBMCs from roughly 10 ml fresh peripheral blood. The investigators amplified TCR beta CDR3 regions from RNA transcripts. TCR CDR3 underwent first-round RT-PCR with the HTBI primer set. TCRdb passed the multiplex PCR reads through MiXCR, listing each CDR3 protein once. The sample shows hundreds of thousands of distinct CDR3 sequences, more than 30% of them seen only once. The study, taken as a whole, reports: Ophthalmopathy stood apart from stable hyperthyroidism in a 13 V-J model.

The source material was blood. The receptor was derived from a man aged 18 to 29 with Graves' hyperthyroidism.

The CDR3 loop is CASGSRSSYEQYF. Written as DNA, the CDR3 is TGTGCCAGCGGATCCAGGAGCTCCTACGAGCAGTACTTC. V is TRBV7-8 and J is TRBJ2-7, with D hard to call. The germline V gene has CDR1 SGHVS and CDR2 FQNEAQ. V was pared by 8 bases and J by 0 bases, with 11 bases between. The CDR3 runs 13 residues.